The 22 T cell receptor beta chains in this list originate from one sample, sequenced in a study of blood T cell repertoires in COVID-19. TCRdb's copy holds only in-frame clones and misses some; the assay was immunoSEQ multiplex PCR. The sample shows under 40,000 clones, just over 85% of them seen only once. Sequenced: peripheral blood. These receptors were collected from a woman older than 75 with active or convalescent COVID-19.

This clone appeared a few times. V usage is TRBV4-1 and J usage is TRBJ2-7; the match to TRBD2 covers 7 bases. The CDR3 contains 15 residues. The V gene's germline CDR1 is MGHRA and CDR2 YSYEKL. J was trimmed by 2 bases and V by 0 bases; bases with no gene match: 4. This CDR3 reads CASSQDWAGAYEQYF. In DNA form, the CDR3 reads TGCGCCAGCAGCCAAGATTGGGCGGGAGCCTACGAGCAGTACTTC.

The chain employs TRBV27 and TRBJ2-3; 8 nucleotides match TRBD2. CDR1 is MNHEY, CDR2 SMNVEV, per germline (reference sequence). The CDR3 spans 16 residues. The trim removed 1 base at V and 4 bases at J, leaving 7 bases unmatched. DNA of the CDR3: TGTGCCAGCAGTTTATTGCCGGGAGGGCCCTCAGATACGCAGTATTTT. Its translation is CASSLLPGGPSDTQYF.

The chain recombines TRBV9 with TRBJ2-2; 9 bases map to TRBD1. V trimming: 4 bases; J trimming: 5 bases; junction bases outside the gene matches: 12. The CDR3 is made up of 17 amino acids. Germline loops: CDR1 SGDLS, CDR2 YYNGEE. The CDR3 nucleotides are TGTGCCAGCAGCCTTACAGGGGGCAGTTTAGGTACCGGGGAGCTGTTTTTT. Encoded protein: CASSLTGGSLGTGELFF.

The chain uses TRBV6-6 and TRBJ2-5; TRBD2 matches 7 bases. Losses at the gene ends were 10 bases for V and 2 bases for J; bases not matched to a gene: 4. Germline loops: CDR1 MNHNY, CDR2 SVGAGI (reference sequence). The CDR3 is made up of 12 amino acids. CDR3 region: CATGTNQETQYF. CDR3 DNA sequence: TGTGCCACCGGGACTAATCAAGAGACCCAGTACTTC.

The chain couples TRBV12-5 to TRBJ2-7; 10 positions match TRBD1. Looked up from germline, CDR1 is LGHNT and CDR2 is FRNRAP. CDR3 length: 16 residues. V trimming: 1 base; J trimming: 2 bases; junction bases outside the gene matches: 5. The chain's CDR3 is CASGLDPDRGAYEQYF. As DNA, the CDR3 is TGTGCTAGTGGTTTGGATCCGGACAGGGGGGCCTACGAGCAGTACTTC.

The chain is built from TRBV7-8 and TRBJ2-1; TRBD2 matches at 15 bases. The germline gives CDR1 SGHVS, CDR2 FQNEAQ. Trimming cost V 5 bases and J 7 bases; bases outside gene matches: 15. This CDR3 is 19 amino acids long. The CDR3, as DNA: TGTGCCAGCAGCCTAATACAAGGACTAGCGGGAGGGCCTTCGAATGAGCAGTTCTTC. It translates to CASSLIQGLAGGPSNEQFF.

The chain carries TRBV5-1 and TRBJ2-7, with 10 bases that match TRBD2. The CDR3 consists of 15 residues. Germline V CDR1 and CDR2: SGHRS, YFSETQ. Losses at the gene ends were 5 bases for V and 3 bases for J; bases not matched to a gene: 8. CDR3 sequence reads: CASSISGGRDYEQYF. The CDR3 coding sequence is TGCGCCAGCAGTATTAGCGGGGGGCGGGACTACGAGCAGTACTTC.

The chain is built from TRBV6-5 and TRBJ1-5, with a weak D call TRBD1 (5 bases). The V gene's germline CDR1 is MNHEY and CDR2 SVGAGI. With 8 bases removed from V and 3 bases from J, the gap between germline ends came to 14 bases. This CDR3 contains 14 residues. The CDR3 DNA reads TGTGCCAGCCGCATAAAACAGGACAATCAGCCCCAGCATTTT. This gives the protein CASRIKQDNQPQHF.

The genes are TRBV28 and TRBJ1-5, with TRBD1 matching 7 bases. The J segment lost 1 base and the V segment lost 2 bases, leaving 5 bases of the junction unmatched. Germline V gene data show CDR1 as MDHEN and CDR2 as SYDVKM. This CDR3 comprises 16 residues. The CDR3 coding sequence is TGTGCCAGCAGTTTACAGGACAGGTACAGCAATCAGCCCCAGCATTTT. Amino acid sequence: CASSLQDRYSNQPQHF.

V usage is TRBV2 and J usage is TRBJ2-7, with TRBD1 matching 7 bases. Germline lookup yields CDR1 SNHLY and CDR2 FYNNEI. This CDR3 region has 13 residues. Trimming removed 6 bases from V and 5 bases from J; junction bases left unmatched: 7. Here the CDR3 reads CASSSKQGNEQYF. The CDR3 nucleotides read TGTGCCAGCAGCTCAAAACAGGGGAACGAGCAGTACTTC.

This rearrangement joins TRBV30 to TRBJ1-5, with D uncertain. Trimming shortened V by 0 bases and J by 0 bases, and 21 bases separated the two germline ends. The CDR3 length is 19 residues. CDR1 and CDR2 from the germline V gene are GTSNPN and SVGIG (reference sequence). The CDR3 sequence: CAWSVRLGSGLYSNQPQHF. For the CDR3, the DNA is TGTGCCTGGAGTGTACGGTTAGGGAGTGGACTGTATAGCAATCAGCCCCAGCATTTT. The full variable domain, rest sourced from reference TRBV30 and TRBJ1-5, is SQTIHQWPATLVQPVGSPLSLECTVEGTSNPNLYWYRQAAGRGLQLLFYSVGIGQISSEVPQNLSASRPQDRQFILSSKKLLLSDSGFYLCAWSVRLGSGLYSNQPQHFGDGTRLSIL.

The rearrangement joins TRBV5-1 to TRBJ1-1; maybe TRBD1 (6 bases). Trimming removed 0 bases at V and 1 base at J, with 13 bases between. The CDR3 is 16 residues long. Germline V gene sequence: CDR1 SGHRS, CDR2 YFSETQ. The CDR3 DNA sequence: TGCGCCAGCAGCTTGGGAGTGGGACAACGGAACACTGAAGCTTTCTTT. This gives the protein CASSLGVGQRNTEAFF.

The CDR3 is CASTRGGRGTGELFF. DNA of the CDR3: TGCGCCAGCACCAGGGGCGGGAGAGGTACCGGGGAGCTGTTTTTT. The rearrangement links TRBV5-1 to TRBJ2-2; D perhaps matches TRBD2 (7 bases). There are 15 residues in the CDR3. Per the germline V gene, CDR1 is SGHRS and CDR2 is YFSETQ. V was shortened by 6 bases and J by 5 bases, with 17 bases between the two germline ends.

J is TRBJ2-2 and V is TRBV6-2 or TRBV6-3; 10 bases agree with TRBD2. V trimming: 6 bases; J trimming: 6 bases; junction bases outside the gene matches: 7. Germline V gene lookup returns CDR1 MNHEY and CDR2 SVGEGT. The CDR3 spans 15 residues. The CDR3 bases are TGTGCCAGCAGCAGAGCGGGAGGGCCTTCCGGGGAGCTGTTTTTT. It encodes CASSRAGGPSGELFF.

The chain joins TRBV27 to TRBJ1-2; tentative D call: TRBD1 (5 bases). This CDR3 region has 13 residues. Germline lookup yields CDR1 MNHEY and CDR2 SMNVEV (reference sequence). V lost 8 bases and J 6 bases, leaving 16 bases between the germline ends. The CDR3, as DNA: TGTGCCAGCCACCCGGCGCAGACAGATGGCTACACCTTC. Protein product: CASHPAQTDGYTF.

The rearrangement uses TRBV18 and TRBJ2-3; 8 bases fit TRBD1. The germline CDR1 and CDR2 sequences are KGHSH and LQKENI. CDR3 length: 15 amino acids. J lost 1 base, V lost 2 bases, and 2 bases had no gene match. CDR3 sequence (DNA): TGTGCCAGCTCACCAGGACAGGGACGCACAGATACGCAGTATTTT. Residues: CASSPGQGRTDTQYF.

CDR3 amino acids: CASSASSGSYNEQFF. CDR3 DNA: TGTGCCAGCAGCGCCTCTAGCGGATCCTACAATGAGCAGTTCTTC. This chain uses TRBV9 with TRBJ2-1; 7 positions agree with TRBD2. Germline V gene sequence: CDR1 SGDLS, CDR2 YYNGEE. The CDR3 sequence is 15 residues long. Trimming at V came to 3 bases and at J to 1 base, leaving 4 bases not matched to a gene.

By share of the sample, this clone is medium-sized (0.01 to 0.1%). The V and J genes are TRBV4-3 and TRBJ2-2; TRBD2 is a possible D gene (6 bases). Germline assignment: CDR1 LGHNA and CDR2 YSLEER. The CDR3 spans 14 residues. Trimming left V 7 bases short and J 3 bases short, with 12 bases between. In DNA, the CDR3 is TGCGCCAGCACAACGGGAGAGGACACCGGGGAGCTGTTTTTT. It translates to CASTTGEDTGELFF.

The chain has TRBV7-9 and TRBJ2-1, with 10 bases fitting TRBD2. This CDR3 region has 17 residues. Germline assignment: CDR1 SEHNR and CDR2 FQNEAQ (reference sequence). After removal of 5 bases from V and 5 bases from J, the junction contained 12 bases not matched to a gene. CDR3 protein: CASSALPGTSENNEQFF. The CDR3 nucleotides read TGTGCCAGCAGCGCCCTGCCCGGGACTAGCGAGAACAATGAGCAGTTCTTC.

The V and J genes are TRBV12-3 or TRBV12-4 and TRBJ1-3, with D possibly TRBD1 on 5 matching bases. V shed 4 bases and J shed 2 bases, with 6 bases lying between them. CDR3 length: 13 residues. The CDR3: CASSSRAGNTIYF. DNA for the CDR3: TGTGCCAGCAGTTCCAGGGCTGGAAACACCATATATTTT.

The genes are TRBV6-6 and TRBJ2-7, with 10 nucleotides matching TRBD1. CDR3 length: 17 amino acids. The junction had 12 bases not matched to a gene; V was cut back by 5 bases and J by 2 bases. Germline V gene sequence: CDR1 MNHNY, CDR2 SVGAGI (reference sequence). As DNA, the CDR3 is TGTGCCAGCAGTCTAAAGTTGCCGGGACAGGGGACCTACGAGCAGTACTTC. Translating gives CASSLKLPGQGTYEQYF.

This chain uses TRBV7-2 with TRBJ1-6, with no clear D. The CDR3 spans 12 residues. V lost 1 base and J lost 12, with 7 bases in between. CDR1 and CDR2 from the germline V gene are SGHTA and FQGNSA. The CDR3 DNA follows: TGTGCCAGCAGCTTAGTTGGGAGACCCCTCCACTTT. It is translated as CASSLVGRPLHF.